This T cell receptor beta chain was captured by sequencing in a study of memory CD4+ T cells and cytomegalovirus serostatus. Study results and limitations: About 40% of the roughly 150 known CMV-associated TCRbeta sequences appeared in CD4+ memory.

The sort gate was single viable CD3+CD4+CD8-CD45RO+ cells for memory CD4+ T cells. After thawing, CD4+ T cells were positively selected. In the study's own analysis: Out-of-frame sequences were removed, leaving 2 million or so distinct TCRbeta sequences. TCRdb's table, derived via immunoSEQ multiplex PCR, lists solely in-frame clones and lacks some. V, J and clone size derive from that table, while D and trimming were established from the DNA sequence. The sample lists around 76,000 clones; 60% to 80% were seen once. Points on this clone: The antigen remains undetermined.

The sample comprised memory CD4+ T cells from blood. The receptor's source is an adult in good health and CMV-seropositive.

CDR3 coding DNA: TGTGCCAGCAGCCAAGTTGGGGGAGGGAGAAACACCATATATTTT. The encoded protein is CASSQVGGGRNTIYF. This chain links TRBV14 with TRBJ1-3, with D perhaps TRBD1 (5 bases). Per the germline V gene, CDR1 is SGHDN and CDR2 is FVKESK. This CDR3 contains 15 residues. The V end lost 1 base, the J end lost 5 bases, and 12 bases lay between the germline ends.